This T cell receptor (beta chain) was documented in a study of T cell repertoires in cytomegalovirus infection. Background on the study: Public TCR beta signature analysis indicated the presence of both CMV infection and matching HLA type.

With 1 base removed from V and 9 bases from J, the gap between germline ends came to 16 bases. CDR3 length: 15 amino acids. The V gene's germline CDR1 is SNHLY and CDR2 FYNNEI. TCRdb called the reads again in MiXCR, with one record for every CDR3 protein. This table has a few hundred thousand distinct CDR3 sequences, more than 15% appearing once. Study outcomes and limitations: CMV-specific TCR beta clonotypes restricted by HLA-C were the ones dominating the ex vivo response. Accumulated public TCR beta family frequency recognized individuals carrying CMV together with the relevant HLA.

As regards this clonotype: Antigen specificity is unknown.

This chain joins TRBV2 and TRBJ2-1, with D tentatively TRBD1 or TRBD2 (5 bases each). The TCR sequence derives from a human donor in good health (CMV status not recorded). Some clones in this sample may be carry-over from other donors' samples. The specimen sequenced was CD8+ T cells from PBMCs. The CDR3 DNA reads TGTGCCAGCAGTGAAGACCCAGGGAGACACCGTGAGCAGTTCTTC. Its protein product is CASSEDPGRHREQFF.